This T cell receptor (beta chain) was found in a study of blood T cell repertoires in COVID-19. The overall study: T cells, B-cell-depleted T cells, or PBMCs provided the cDNA or gDNA that served as material.

Points on this clone: Other DNA sequences of this sample code for an identical CDR3.

The CDR3 is 15 amino acids. The junction had 5 bases not matched to a gene; V was cut back by 8 bases and J by 2 bases. CDR1 and CDR2 (germline): SNHLY, FYNNEI. Per the authors' pipeline: Reference gene primer amplification gave nucleated cell count estimates. Method: immunoSEQ multiplex PCR; TCRdb's copy keeps in-frame clones and lacks some. For V, J and clone size, that table is used; D and trimming come from the DNA. The sample lists around 380,000 clones, more than 65% occurring once. V is TRBV2 and J is TRBJ2-6; TRBD1 matches 8 bases. The receptor comes from a human donor with acute or convalescent COVID-19. The donor label of this sample is uncertain. The sequenced material came from peripheral blood. CDR3: CASSGDRTGANVLTF. The DNA for the CDR3 is TGTGCCAGCTCTGGGGACAGGACTGGGGCCAACGTCCTGACTTTC.